Described below is a single T cell receptor (beta chain) sequence and its context. Its antigen is still unknown. This specimen belongs to a study of lymphopenia after photon versus proton radiotherapy. The CDR3 is 16 amino acids. J was trimmed by 2 bases and V by 0 bases; bases with no gene match: 6. Germline V gives CDR1 SGHNT, CDR2 YYREEE (reference sequence). General study results and limits: Better survival with proton therapy was suggested as possible, not demonstrated. Relative stability marked proton patients; photon patients lost diversity and naive cells. After the lymphocyte nadir, photon-treated repertoires showed oligoclonal expansion, especially of CD8+ Temra cells.

Only in-frame clones appear in the TCRdb table, and some are missing; sequencing was by immunoSEQ multiplex PCR. The profile covers roughly 30,000 clones, with 81% appearing a single time and over 30% taken by the ten largest. The sequences come from peripheral blood, collected from a patient treated with photon-based radiotherapy. The chain combines TRBV5-4 with TRBJ2-3; TRBD2 agrees at 7 bases. This sequence originates from a man over 45 with gastric cancer. The CDR3 is CASSLAGSGPTDTQYF. CDR3 DNA sequence: TGTGCCAGCAGCTTGGCCGGTAGCGGGCCCACAGATACGCAGTATTTT.